This paragraph covers one T cell receptor (beta chain) sequence. The sample comes from a study of technical replicates of blood from several donors. V dropped 6 bases and J dropped 4 bases, with 19 bases sitting between them. From germline, CDR1 is SGHRS and CDR2 YFSETQ. The CDR3 covers 16 residues. Method: immunoSEQ multiplex PCR; TCRdb's copy keeps in-frame clones and lacks some. The table has more than 65,000 clones, about 96% seen once. Source material: T cells isolated from PBMCs. This chain links TRBV5-1 with TRBJ1-4; D might be TRBD1 (5 bases). The receptor comes from a human donor in good health. The CDR3 DNA sequence: TGCGCCAGCACCCCGCAGATCCCGGGGGGTAATGAAAAACTGTTTTTT. Amino acids: CASTPQIPGGNEKLFF.